The clone carrying this T cell receptor (beta chain) has just one count. Germline loops: CDR1 SGDLS, CDR2 YYNGEE. The CDR3 consists of 14 residues. J was trimmed by 9 bases and V by 0 bases; bases with no gene match: 9. The source of the sample is a study of blood T cell repertoires in COVID-19. Looking at the study overall: T cells, B-cell-depleted T cells, or PBMCs provided the cDNA or gDNA that served as material.

Generated by immunoSEQ multiplex PCR, the TCRdb table keeps only in-frame clones and is missing some. The sample holds 130,000 or so clones, around 87% seen once. This sequence originates from a man between 65 and 85 years old with active COVID-19. The J gene is TRBJ2-7, the V gene TRBV9; 7 nucleotides line up with TRBD2. The sample comprised peripheral blood. The DNA for the CDR3 is TGTGCCAGCAGCGTAGCAGCAAGGGAGGGAGGGCAGTACTTC. Protein sequence: CASSVAAREGGQYF.